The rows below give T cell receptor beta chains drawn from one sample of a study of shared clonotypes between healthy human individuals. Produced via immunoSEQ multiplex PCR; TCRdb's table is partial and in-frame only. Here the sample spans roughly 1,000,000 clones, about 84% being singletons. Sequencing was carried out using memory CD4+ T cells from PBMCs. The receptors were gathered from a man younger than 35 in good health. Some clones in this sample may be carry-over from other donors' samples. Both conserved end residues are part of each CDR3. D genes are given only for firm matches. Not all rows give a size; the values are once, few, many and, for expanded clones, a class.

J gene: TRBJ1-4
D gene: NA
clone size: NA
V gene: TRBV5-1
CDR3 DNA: TGCGCCAGCAGCCCGCAAGGACAGCCGGGGGAAAAACTGTTTTTT
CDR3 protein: CASSPQGQPGEKLFF

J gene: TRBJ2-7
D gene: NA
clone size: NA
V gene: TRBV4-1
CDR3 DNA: TGCGCCAGCAGCCCGGGACTCTTGTACTACGAGCAGTACTTC
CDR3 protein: CASSPGLLYYEQYF

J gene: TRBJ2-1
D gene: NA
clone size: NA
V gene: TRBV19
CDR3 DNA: TGTGCCAGTAGTACCCTAAGCGCGAGCTCCTACAATGAGCAGTTCTTC
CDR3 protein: CASSTLSASSYNEQFF

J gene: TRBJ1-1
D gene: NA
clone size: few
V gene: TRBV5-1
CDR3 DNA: TGCGCCAGCAGCTTGGGAGTCACTACGAACACTGAAGCTTTCTTT
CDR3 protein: CASSLGVTTNTEAFF

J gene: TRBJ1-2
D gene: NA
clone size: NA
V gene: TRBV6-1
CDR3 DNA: TGTGCCAGCAGTGAAGCAAGAGCGGCTAACTATGGCTACACCTTC
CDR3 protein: CASSEARAANYGYTF

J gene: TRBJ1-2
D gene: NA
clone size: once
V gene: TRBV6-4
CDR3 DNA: TGTGCCAGCAGCCGCGAGACTGGCGGCTATGGCTACACCTTC
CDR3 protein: CASSRETGGYGYTF

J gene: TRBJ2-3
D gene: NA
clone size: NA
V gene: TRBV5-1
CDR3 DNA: TGCGCCAGCAGCTTGGCCCTTCTAGGTCCTCTAGATACGCAGTATTTT
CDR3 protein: CASSLALLGPLDTQYF

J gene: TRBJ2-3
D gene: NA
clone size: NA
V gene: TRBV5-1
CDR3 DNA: TGCGCCAGCAGCTTGGTTTTGGGTGCAGATACGCAGTATTTT
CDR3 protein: CASSLVLGADTQYF

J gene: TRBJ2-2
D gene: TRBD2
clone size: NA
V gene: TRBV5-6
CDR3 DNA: TGTGCCAGCAGCTTAAGCGGGAGGGGCTACACCGGGGAGCTGTTTTTT
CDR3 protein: CASSLSGRGYTGELFF

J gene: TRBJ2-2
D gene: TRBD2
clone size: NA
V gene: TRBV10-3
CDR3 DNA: TGTGCCATCAGTGATCGGGCCCTAGCGGGAGGAACCGGGGAGCTGTTTTTT
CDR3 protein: CAISDRALAGGTGELFF

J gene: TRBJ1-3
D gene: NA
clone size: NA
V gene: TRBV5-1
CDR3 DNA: TGCGCCAGCAGCTTGGGGCCGGCTGGTACTGGAAACACCATATATTTT
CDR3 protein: CASSLGPAGTGNTIYF

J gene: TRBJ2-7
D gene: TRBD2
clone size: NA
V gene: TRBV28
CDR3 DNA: TGTGCCAGCAGTCGAAGGACTAGCGGAATCTACGAGCAGTACTTC
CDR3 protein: CASSRRTSGIYEQYF

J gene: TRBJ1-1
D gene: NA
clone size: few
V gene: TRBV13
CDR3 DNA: TGTGCCAGCAGCTTTACCCAGGGTAATCGGCTTGGTCACACTGAAGCTTTCTTT
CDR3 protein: CASSFTQGNRLGHTEAFF

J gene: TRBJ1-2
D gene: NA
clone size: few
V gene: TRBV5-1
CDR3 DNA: TGCGCCAGCAGCTTGGACCTGAATGGAAATGGCTACACCTTC
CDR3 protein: CASSLDLNGNGYTF

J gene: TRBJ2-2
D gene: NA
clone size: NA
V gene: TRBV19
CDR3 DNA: TGTGCCAGTAGTATTGGCGGGGGCGCGAACACCGGGGAGCTGTTTTTT
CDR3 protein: CASSIGGGANTGELFF

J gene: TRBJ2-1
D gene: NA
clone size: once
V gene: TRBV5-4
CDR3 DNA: TGTGCCAGCAGCTTTTATAGGGCTTCCAATGAGCAGTTCTTC
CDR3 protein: CASSFYRASNEQFF

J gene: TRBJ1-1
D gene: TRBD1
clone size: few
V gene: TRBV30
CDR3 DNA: TGTGCCTGGAGCGTTAACCCTCGGGGACAGGGTTACGTGACTGAAGCTTTCTTT
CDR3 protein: CAWSVNPRGQGYVTEAFF

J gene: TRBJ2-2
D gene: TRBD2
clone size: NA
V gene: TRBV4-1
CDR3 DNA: TGCGCCAGCAGCCATGTTCTAGTGGGAGGGCCGGGTACCGGGGAGCTGTTTTTT
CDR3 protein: CASSHVLVGGPGTGELFF

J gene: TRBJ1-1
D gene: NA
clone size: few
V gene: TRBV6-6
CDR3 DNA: TGTGCCAGCAGGTTCACATCCCAGGGTATGAACACTGAAGCTTTCTTT
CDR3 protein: CASRFTSQGMNTEAFF

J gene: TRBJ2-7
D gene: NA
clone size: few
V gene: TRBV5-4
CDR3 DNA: TGTGCCAGCAGCTATGTATCGAGGCCCGAGCAGTACTTC
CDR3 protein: CASSYVSRPEQYF

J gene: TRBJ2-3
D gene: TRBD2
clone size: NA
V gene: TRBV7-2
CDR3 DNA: TGTGCCAGCAGCTTGGGGCTAGCGGGAGGAAGCACAGATACGCAGTATTTT
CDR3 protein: CASSLGLAGGSTDTQYF

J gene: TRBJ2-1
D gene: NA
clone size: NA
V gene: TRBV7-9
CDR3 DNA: TGTGCCAGCAGCTTAGAGGGGGACCTCGGGGAGCAGTTCTTC
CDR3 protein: CASSLEGDLGEQFF

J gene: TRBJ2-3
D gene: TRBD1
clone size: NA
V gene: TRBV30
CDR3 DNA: TGTGCCTGGGACAGGGGGCGAGTCACAGATACGCAGTATTTT
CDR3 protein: CAWDRGRVTDTQYF

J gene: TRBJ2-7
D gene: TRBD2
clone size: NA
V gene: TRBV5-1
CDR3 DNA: TGCGCCAGCAGCACCGGACTAGCGGGAGCAATCGGCTCCTACGAGCAGTACTTC
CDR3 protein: CASSTGLAGAIGSYEQYF

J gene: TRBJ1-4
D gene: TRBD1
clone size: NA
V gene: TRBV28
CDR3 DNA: TGTGCCAGCAGTCGGTGGACAGGGGGTAATGAAAAACTGTTTTTT
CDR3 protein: CASSRWTGGNEKLFF

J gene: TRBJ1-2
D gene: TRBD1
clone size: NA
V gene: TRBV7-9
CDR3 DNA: TGTGCCAGCAGCTTCCCGGGACAGGGGGACTATGGCTACACCTTC
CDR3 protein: CASSFPGQGDYGYTF

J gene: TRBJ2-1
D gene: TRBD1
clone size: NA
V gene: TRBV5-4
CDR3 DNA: TGTGCCAGCAGCTTGCAACAGGGGCACAATGAGCAGTTCTTC
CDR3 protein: CASSLQQGHNEQFF

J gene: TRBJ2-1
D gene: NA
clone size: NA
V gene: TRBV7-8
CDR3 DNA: TGTGCCAGCAGCCCCCTTCCCGACAATGAGCAGTTCTTC
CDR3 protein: CASSPLPDNEQFF